This entry lists 23 T cell receptor beta chains sequenced from one sample in a study of cytomegalovirus exposure and HLA in healthy donors. In the PCR, 60 Vbeta and 13 Jbeta primers were used. The protocol was immunoSEQ multiplex PCR, while the TCRdb copy is restricted to in-frame clones and leaves out a portion. The sample yields roughly 100,000 clones, around 85% seen once. The sample taken for sequencing was PBMCs. These TCRs come from a man between 25 and 39 years old in good health and CMV-seronegative.

This clone came up a few times. This sequence joins TRBV2 and TRBJ1-1; 8 nucleotides line up with TRBD1. V gave up 4 bases and J gave up 6 bases; unmatched junction bases: 7. CDR1 and CDR2 from the germline V gene are SNHLY and FYNNEI. This CDR3 comprises 14 residues. This CDR3 reads CASSGRGRLAEAFF. The CDR3 nucleotides are TGTGCCAGCAGTGGCAGGGGGCGCCTGGCTGAAGCTTTCTTT.

The V and J genes are TRBV30 and TRBJ2-1; TRBD1 matches at 9 bases. The germline gives CDR1 GTSNPN, CDR2 SVGIG (reference sequence). The ends lost 4 bases at V and 5 bases at J; junction bases unmatched: 6. The CDR3 length is 14 residues. CDR3 residues: CAWTDRGEDNEQFF. Here the CDR3 DNA reads TGTGCCTGGACCGACAGGGGGGAAGACAATGAGCAGTTCTTC. Complete variable domain (other parts from reference TRBV30 and TRBJ2-1): SQTIHQWPATLVQPVGSPLSLECTVEGTSNPNLYWYRQAAGRGLQLLFYSVGIGQISSEVPQNLSASRPQDRQFILSSKKLLLSDSGFYLCAWTDRGEDNEQFFGPGTRLTVL.

The genes are TRBV30 and TRBJ2-5, with 14 bases aligning to TRBD2. The CDR3 runs to 18 residues. After removal of 1 base from V and 1 base from J, the junction contained 8 bases not matched to a gene. CDR1 GTSNPN and CDR2 SVGIG come from the germline V gene (reference sequence). The DNA for the CDR3 is TGTGCCTGGAGTGGGACTAGCGGGGGGCTAACAACCCAAGAGACCCAGTACTTC. It codes for CAWSGTSGGLTTQETQYF.

This chain joins TRBV5-6 and TRBJ2-3, with D hard to call. The germline V gene encodes CDR1 SGHDT and CDR2 YYEEEE. This CDR3 is built from 14 residues. Trimming pared 0 bases from V and 6 bases from J, leaving 11 bases between. CDR3 in amino acids: CASSLASPMDTQYF. CDR3 sequence (DNA): TGTGCCAGCAGCTTGGCAAGCCCTATGGATACGCAGTATTTT.

The genes are TRBV5-1 and TRBJ2-7; possible D gene TRBD2, 5 bases. CDR1 and CDR2 (germline): SGHRS, YFSETQ. This CDR3 has 16 amino acids. V lost 0 bases and J lost 8, with 21 bases in between. CDR3 in amino acids: CASSLAAGPLRSQQYF. The DNA for the CDR3 is TGCGCCAGCAGCTTGGCCGCGGGCCCATTAAGGTCCCAGCAGTACTTC.

The J gene is TRBJ2-7, the V gene TRBV5-1; a weak D match, TRBD1 (6 bases). Trimming stripped 0 bases from V and 2 bases from J, with 9 bases between. The CDR3 is made up of 14 amino acids. Germline V gene sequence: CDR1 SGHRS, CDR2 YFSETQ. The CDR3: CASSLAQGTYEQYF. The CDR3 DNA reads as TGCGCCAGCAGCTTGGCCCAGGGGACCTACGAGCAGTACTTC.

This rearrangement joins TRBV11-1 to TRBJ1-1; D gene uncertain. Germline assignment: CDR1 SGHAT and CDR2 FQDESV (reference sequence). This CDR3 spans 13 amino acids. The V and J ends lost 6 bases and 1 base respectively, with 9 bases between them. The CDR3 bases are TGTGCCAGCAGAACAACAGAGAACACTGAAGCTTTCTTT. Its translation: CASRTTENTEAFF.

The chain uses TRBV28 and TRBJ1-2; a possible D gene is TRBD1 (5 bases). Germline assignment: CDR1 MDHEN and CDR2 SYDVKM. V dropped 2 bases and J dropped 4 bases, with 11 bases sitting between them. The CDR3 has 14 amino acids. CDR3 amino acids: CASSLGGLGYGYTF. The CDR3 bases are TGTGCCAGCAGTTTAGGGGGGTTAGGCTATGGCTACACCTTC.

The gene calls are TRBV18 and TRBJ1-2; 7 positions match TRBD1. V lost 3 bases, J lost 5 bases, and 0 bases stayed unmatched. Germline CDR1 reads KGHSH; CDR2 reads LQKENI. CDR3 size: 12 residues. The DNA for the CDR3 is TGTGCCAGCTCACCCAGGGGGTATGGCTACACCTTC. Translating it yields CASSPRGYGYTF. Filled out from reference TRBV18 and TRBJ1-2, the complete variable domain reads NAGVMQNPRHLVRRRGQEARLRCSPMKGHSHVYWYRQLPEEGLKFMVYLQKENIIDESGMPKERFSAEFPKEGPSILRIQQVVRGDSAAYFCASSPRGYGYTFGSGTRLTVV.

The chain joins TRBV13 to TRBJ2-1, with D maybe TRBD1 (6 bases). V was trimmed by 3 bases and J by 6 bases, leaving 9 bases between them. The CDR3 has 13 residues. Germline lookup yields CDR1 PRHDT and CDR2 FYEKMQ (reference sequence). The CDR3 nucleotides are TGTGCCAGCAGCTTGCCAGGGGCCAATGAGCAGTTCTTC. It codes for CASSLPGANEQFF.

The rearrangement uses TRBV9 and TRBJ1-1; weak D call: TRBD1 (5 bases). The CDR3 runs 15 residues. Trimming took 6 bases from V and 3 from J, leaving 18 bases between them. Germline lookup yields CDR1 SGDLS and CDR2 YYNGEE. In DNA form, the CDR3 reads TGTGCCAGCACCGAAGGAGACAGAGAAGACACTGAAGCTTTCTTT. It specifies CASTEGDREDTEAFF.

The chain has TRBV6-6 and TRBJ1-2; D is unresolved. Trimming took 0 bases from V and 2 from J, leaving 10 bases between them. The CDR3 runs to 15 residues. Germline CDR1 MNHNY, CDR2 SVGAGI (reference sequence). CDR3 sequence reads: CASSYSPDQNYGYTF. CDR3 nucleotide sequence: TGTGCCAGCAGTTACTCCCCAGATCAGAACTATGGCTACACCTTC.

The DNA for the CDR3 is TGTGCCAGCAGCTATAGCGGGAGGGACAATGAGCAGTTCTTC. This sequence encodes CASSYSGRDNEQFF. V usage is TRBV7-2 and J usage is TRBJ2-1; 11 bases map to TRBD2. The V segment lost 4 bases and the J segment 5 bases; nucleotides outside the gene matches: 1. CDR1 and CDR2 (germline): SGHTA, FQGNSA. The CDR3 extends over 14 amino acids.

In DNA, the CDR3 is TGCGCCAGCAGCACTGGGACTAGCGTACAAGAGACCCAGTACTTC. Its protein product is CASSTGTSVQETQYF. The chain couples TRBV5-1 to TRBJ2-5; 10 bases match TRBD2. CDR1 SGHRS and CDR2 YFSETQ come from the germline V gene. The V gene end was trimmed by 4 bases and the J gene end by 2 bases; junction bases not matched to a gene: 5. The CDR3 sequence is 15 residues long.

This chain links TRBV4-2 with TRBJ2-3; 9 bases map to TRBD2. The CDR3 loop spans 15 amino acids. Germline assignment: CDR1 LGHNA and CDR2 YNFKEQ. Trimming took 4 bases from V and 1 from J; bases not matched to a gene: 3. Here the CDR3 reads CASSLAGVRTDTQYF. In DNA form, the CDR3 reads TGTGCCAGCAGCCTAGCGGGGGTCCGCACAGATACGCAGTATTTT.

The CDR3 here is CASMRVETQYF. Written as DNA, the CDR3 is TGTGCCAGCATGAGGGTTGAGACCCAGTACTTC. This chain uses TRBV2 with TRBJ2-5; TRBD2 is a possible D gene (5 bases). V lost 7 bases and J 5 bases, leaving 8 bases between the germline ends. CDR1 is SNHLY and CDR2 is FYNNEI in the germline V gene. The CDR3 has 11 amino acids.

This clone was recorded only once. V usage is TRBV25-1 and J usage is TRBJ2-3; D call uncertain. The germline gives CDR1 MGHDK, CDR2 SYGVNS. V lost 2 bases and J 3 bases, leaving 15 bases between the germline ends. This CDR3 is built from 16 residues. CDR3 in amino acids: CASSELMGKGTDTQYF. The CDR3 DNA sequence: TGTGCCAGCAGTGAACTGATGGGCAAAGGAACAGATACGCAGTATTTT.

V gene TRBV28 combines with J gene TRBJ1-5; the match to TRBD1 covers 12 bases. The CDR3 runs 17 residues. The V and J ends lost 4 bases and 2 bases, in that order; junction bases with no gene match: 6. Germline loops: CDR1 MDHEN, CDR2 SYDVKM. DNA for the CDR3: TGTGCCAGCAGTTCAGGGACAGGGGGCAGGCGCAATCAGCCCCAGCATTTT. Amino acid sequence: CASSSGTGGRRNQPQHF.

The gene calls are TRBV7-2 and TRBJ1-1; weak D call: TRBD1 (6 bases). This CDR3 region has 13 residues. CDR1 is SGHTA, CDR2 FQGNSA, per germline. V lost 4 bases to trimming and J lost 4 bases, with 10 bases between them. CDR3 residues: CASSSRGSTEAFF. CDR3 DNA: TGTGCCAGCAGCTCTAGGGGGTCCACTGAAGCTTTCTTT. Together with reference TRBV7-2 and TRBJ1-1, the CDR3 gives the full variable domain: GAGVSQSPSNKVTEKGKDVELRCDPISGHTALYWYRQSLGQGLEFLIYFQGNSAPDKSGLPSDRFSAERTGGSVSTLTIQRTQQEDSAVYLCASSSRGSTEAFFGQGTRLTVV.

This chain links TRBV15 with TRBJ2-2; D is perhaps TRBD2 (6 bases). The germline V gene encodes CDR1 LNHNV and CDR2 YYDKDF (reference sequence). CDR3 length: 15 amino acids. V was pared by 5 bases and J by 4 bases, with 14 bases between. The CDR3 here is CATSPRDSFTGELFF. DNA of the CDR3: TGTGCCACCAGCCCCCGGGACTCCTTCACCGGGGAGCTGTTTTTT. The full variable domain, completed using reference TRBV15 and TRBJ2-2, is DAMVIQNPRYQVTQFGKPVTLSCSQTLNHNVMYWYQQKSSQAPKLLFHYYDKDFNNEADTPDNFQSRRPNTSFCFLDIRSPGLGDTAMYLCATSPRDSFTGELFFGEGSRLTVL.

A single count supports this clone. The chain employs TRBV6-1 and TRBJ2-7, with 9 bases identical to TRBD1. CDR1 is MNHNS, CDR2 SASEGT, per germline. CDR3 length: 15 amino acids. V trimming: 10 bases; J trimming: 2 bases; junction bases outside the gene matches: 12. This CDR3 is CAISAGTGPTYEQYF. The CDR3 DNA reads TGTGCCATTTCAGCCGGGACAGGGCCGACCTACGAGCAGTACTTC.

The V gene is TRBV18, the J gene TRBJ2-7; the match to TRBD2 covers 7 bases. Trimming took 3 bases from V and 6 from J; bases not matched to a gene: 5. Germline loops: CDR1 KGHSH, CDR2 LQKENI. The CDR3 length is 13 residues. The CDR3: CASSPLRESEQYF. CDR3 nucleotides: TGTGCCAGCTCACCCCTGCGGGAGAGCGAGCAGTACTTC.

The chain employs TRBV7-9 and TRBJ1-4, with D unresolved. Per the germline V gene, CDR1 is SEHNR and CDR2 is FQNEAQ (reference sequence). This CDR3 has 14 residues. The germline V and J ends were trimmed by 3 bases and 8 bases, with 13 bases remaining between them. The CDR3, as DNA: TGTGCCAGCAGCTTCCGGGAAAGAGGAGAAAAACTGTTTTTT. Translation: CASSFRERGEKLFF.